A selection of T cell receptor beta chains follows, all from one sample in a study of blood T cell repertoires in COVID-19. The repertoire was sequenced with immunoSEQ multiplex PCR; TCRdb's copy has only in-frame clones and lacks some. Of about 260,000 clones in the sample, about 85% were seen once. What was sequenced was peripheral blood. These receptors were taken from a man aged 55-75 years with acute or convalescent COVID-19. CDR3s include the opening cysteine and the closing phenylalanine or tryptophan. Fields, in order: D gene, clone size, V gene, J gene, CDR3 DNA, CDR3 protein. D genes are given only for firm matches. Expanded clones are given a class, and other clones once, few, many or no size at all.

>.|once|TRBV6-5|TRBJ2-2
TGTGCCAGCAGTTACGCGCTACTGAACACCGGGGAGCTGTTTTTT
CASSYALLNTGELFF
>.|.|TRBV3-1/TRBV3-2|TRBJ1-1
TGTGCCAGCAGCCAAGTAGGAGGCTCGAACACTGAAGCTTTCTTT
CASSQVGGSNTEAFF
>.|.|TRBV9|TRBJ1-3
TGTGCCAGCAGCGTAGGGGGAGTGACTGGAAACACCATATATTTT
CASSVGGVTGNTIYF
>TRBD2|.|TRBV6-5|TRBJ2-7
TGTGCCAGCAGTTACTCTGGCGGGAGCCCCCACGAGCAGTACTTC
CASSYSGGSPHEQYF
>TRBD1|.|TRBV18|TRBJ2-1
TGTGCCAGCTCACCGACGGACAGGGGGCTGTATGAGCAGTTCTTC
CASSPTDRGLYEQFF
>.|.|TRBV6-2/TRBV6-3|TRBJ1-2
TGTGCCAGCAGTTTGTCAGTCTATGGCTACACCTTC
CASSLSVYGYTF
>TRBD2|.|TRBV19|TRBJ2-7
TGTGCCAGTAGTCCCGGGGGGGGGAGAAGGTACGAGCAGTACTTC
CASSPGGGRRYEQYF
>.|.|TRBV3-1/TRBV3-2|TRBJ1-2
TGTGCCAGCAGCCAAGTCCATCACTATGGCTACACCTTC
CASSQVHHYGYTF
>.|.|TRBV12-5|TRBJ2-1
TGTGCTAGTGGTTTGGTACCGGGGGGCGCCCCCAATGAGCAGTTCTTC
CASGLVPGGAPNEQFF
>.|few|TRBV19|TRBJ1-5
TGTGCCAGTAGTATAGTGGCGGGGGCGAGCAATCAGCCCCAGCATTTT
CASSIVAGASNQPQHF
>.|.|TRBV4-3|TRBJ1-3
TGCGCCAGCAGCGCCTACTTAGCCTCTGGAAACACCATATATTTT
CASSAYLASGNTIYF
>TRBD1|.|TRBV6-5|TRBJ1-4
TGTGCCAGCAGGACCGGGACAGGCGAAGAAAAACTGTTTTTT
CASRTGTGEEKLFF
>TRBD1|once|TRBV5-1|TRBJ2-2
TGCGCCAGCACGGGACAGGGGCCATCCATGAACACCGGGGAGCTGTTTTTT
CASTGQGPSMNTGELFF
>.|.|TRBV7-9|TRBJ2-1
TGTGCCAGCAGCTTCAGTCTGTACAATGAGCAGTTCTTC
CASSFSLYNEQFF
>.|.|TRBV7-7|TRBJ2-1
TGTGCTAGCAGCGTCGACAGGTACAATGAGCAGTTCTTC
CASSVDRYNEQFF
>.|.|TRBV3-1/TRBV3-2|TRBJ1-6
TGTGCCAGCAGCCAAGACGCCAGGGGATTTTCACCCCTCCACTTT
CASSQDARGFSPLHF
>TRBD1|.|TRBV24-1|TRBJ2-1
TGTGCCACCAGTGATGCACAGGGGGCGAGCTATGAGCAGTTCTTC
CATSDAQGASYEQFF
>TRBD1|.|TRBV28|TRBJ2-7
TGTGCCAGCAGTGAGGACAGGGTGGGCGAGCAGTACTTC
CASSEDRVGEQYF
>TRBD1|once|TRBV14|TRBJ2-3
TGTGCCAGCAGCCGGTTTCGGGGACAGGGAGGCACAGATACGCAGTATTTT
CASSRFRGQGGTDTQYF
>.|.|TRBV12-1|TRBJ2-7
TGTGCCAGCAGCCCCCCTAGCGGTCCCTACGAGCAGTACTTC
CASSPPSGPYEQYF
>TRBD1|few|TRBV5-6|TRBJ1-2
TGTGCCAGCAGCTTGGTGGGACAGTCACCTGGCGGCGGCTACACCTTC
CASSLVGQSPGGGYTF
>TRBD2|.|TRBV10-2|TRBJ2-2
TGCGCCAGCAGTGAGGGACTAGCAATGATTACCGGGGAGCTGTTTTTT
CASSEGLAMITGELFF
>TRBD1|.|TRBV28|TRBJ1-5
TGTGCCAGCCGGACAGGGGAAGGTCAGCCCCAGCATTTT
CASRTGEGQPQHF
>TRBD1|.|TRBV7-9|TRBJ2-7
TGTGCCAGCAGCCCCGGGGACAGGGGGCTTTCCGAGCAGTACTTC
CASSPGDRGLSEQYF
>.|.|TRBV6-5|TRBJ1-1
TGTGCCAGCAGCGTAGGGGGGAACACTGAAGCTTTCTTT
CASSVGGNTEAFF
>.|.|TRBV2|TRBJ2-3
TGTGCCAGCAGACTGAGGGTTGGCACAGATACGCAGTATTTT
CASRLRVGTDTQYF
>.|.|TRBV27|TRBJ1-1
TGTGCCAGCAGAACCGGGACAAGTGAAGCTTTCTTT
CASRTGTSEAFF
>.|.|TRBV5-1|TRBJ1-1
TGCGCCAGCAGTTTAGGCAGGGTCGAAACTGAAGCTTTCTTT
CASSLGRVETEAFF
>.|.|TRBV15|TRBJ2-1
TGTGCCACCAGTCCTAGGAGCTCCTACAATGAGCAGTTCTTC
CATSPRSSYNEQFF
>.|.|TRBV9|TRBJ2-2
TGTGCCAGCAGCCCCGCGGGGACCGGGGAGCTGTTTTTT
CASSPAGTGELFF
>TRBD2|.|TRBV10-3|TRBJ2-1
TGTGCCATCAGTGAGTCCAGCGGGGGGGGCTACAATGAGCAGTTCTTC
CAISESSGGGYNEQFF
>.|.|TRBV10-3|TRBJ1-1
TGTGCCATCAGTGGCCCGGGGGGGGGCACTGAAGCTTTCTTT
CAISGPGGGTEAFF
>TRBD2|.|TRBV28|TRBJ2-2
TGTGCCAGCAGTCCGGCCGGGACTAGCGGGATACTAGGCACCGGGGAGCTGTTTTTT
CASSPAGTSGILGTGELFF
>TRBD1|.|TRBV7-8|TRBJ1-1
TGTGCCAGCAGGCGGGACAGTGAAGCTTTCTTT
CASRRDSEAFF
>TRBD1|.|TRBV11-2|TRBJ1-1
TGTGCCAGCAGCTCCAGACAGGGGGCCACTGAAGCTTTCTTT
CASSSRQGATEAFF
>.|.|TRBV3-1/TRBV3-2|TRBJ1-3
TGTGCCAGCAGCCCAATAGACTCTGGAAACACCATATATTTT
CASSPIDSGNTIYF
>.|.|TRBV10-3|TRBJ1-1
TGTGCCATCAGGGACGACAGGCTGAACACTGAAGCTTTCTTT
CAIRDDRLNTEAFF
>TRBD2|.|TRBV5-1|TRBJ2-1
TGCGCCAGCAGAGGGGGTAGCGGGAGATACAATGAGCAGTTCTTC
CASRGGSGRYNEQFF
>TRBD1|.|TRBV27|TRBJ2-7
TGTGCCAGCAGGGATTACACAGGGGGCGGTGACGAGCAGTACTTC
CASRDYTGGGDEQYF
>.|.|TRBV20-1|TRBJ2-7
TGCAGTGCTAGTGGTTCCCAAGCACCCTACGAGCAGTACTTC
CSASGSQAPYEQYF
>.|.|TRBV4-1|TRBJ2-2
TGCGCCAGCAGCGCGGGGGCTACCGGGGAGCTGTTTTTT
CASSAGATGELFF
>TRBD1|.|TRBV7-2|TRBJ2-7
TGTGCCAGCAGCCCGCGGACAGGGTCCTACGAGCAGTACTTC
CASSPRTGSYEQYF
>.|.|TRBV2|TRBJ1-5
TGTGCCAGCACTAACCTCAATCAGCCCCAGCATTTT
CASTNLNQPQHF
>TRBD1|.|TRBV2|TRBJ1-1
TGTGCCAGCAGGGGGACAGTGAACACTGAAGCTTTCTTT
CASRGTVNTEAFF
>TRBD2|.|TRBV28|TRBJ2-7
TGTGCCAGCAGTGCGCCGGGACTAGCGTCTTACGAGCAGTACTTC
CASSAPGLASYEQYF
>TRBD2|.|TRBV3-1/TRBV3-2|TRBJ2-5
TGTGCCAGCAGCCAAGTAACTAGCGGGGTGTTAGGGTTACAGCAAGAGACCCAGTACTTC
CASSQVTSGVLGLQQETQYF
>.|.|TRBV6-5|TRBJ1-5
TGTGCCAGCGGTTTGAAGGGAGGGGGTCAGCCCCAGCATTTT
CASGLKGGGQPQHF
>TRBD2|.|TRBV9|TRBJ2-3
TGTGCCAGCAGCGTAGGGGCGGGGGGGCTGAATACGCAGTATTTT
CASSVGAGGLNTQYF
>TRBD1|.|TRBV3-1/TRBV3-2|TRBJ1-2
TGTGCCAGCAGCCAAGATAGGGCAGGGGGGTATGGCTACACCTTC
CASSQDRAGGYGYTF
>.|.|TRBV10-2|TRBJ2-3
TGCGCCAGCAGTGAGTCGACAGGCACGCAGTATTTT
CASSESTGTQYF
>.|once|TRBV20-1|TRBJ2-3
TGCAGTGCTAGTCTTTTAGCGAGGAGTACAGATACGCAGTATTTT
CSASLLARSTDTQYF
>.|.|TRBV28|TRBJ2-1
TGTGCCAGCAGTTTGGCGGGACGGAATGAGCAGTTCTTC
CASSLAGRNEQFF
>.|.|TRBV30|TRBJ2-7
TGTGCCTGGTCCAGGGGACTACAAAGGCCCTCCTACGAGCAGTACTTC
CAWSRGLQRPSYEQYF
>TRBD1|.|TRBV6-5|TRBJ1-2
TGTGCCAGCAGGGACAGGACAGGGCGAGACTATGGCTACACCTTC
CASRDRTGRDYGYTF
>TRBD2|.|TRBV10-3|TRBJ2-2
TGTGCCATCAGTGTAGCGGGAGAAACCGGGGAGCTGTTTTTT
CAISVAGETGELFF
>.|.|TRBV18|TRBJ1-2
TGTGCCAGCTCAGCGACTCTAGCAGGGGACTATGGCTACACCTTC
CASSATLAGDYGYTF